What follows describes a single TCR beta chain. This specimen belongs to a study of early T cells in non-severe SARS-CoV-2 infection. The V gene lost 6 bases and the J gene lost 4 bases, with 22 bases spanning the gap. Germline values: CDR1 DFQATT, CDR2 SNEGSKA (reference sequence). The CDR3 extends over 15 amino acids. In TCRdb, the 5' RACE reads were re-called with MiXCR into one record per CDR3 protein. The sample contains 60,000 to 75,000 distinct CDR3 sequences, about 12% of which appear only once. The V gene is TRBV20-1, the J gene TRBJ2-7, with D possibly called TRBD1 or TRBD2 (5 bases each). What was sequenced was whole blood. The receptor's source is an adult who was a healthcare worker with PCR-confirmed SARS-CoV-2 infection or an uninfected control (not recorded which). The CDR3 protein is CSAKEGWDPSYEQYF. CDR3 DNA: TGCAGTGCCAAAGAGGGATGGGACCCTTCGTACGAGCAGTACTTC.